One and the same sample provided the 11 T cell receptor beta chains below, sequenced in a study of blood T cell repertoires in COVID-19. The protocol was immunoSEQ multiplex PCR, while the TCRdb copy is restricted to in-frame clones and leaves out a portion. This sample has over 200,000 clones, with 85% to 90% found just once. The sample was PBMCs or T cells enriched from blood (not recorded which). Every receptor here comes from a woman in her forties or fifties in a cohort exposed to, infected with or recovered from COVID-19 (not recorded which).

J is TRBJ1-5 and V is TRBV13; weak D call: TRBD1 (5 bases). Germline V lookup: CDR1 PRHDT, CDR2 FYEKMQ (reference sequence). V lost 3 bases, J lost 3 bases, and 9 bases lay in between. The CDR3 covers 14 residues. CDR3 bases: TGTGCCAGCAGCTTCTCAGGGTACAATCAGCCCCAGCATTTT. It specifies CASSFSGYNQPQHF.

The CDR3: CASTRDSYNEQFF. The CDR3 DNA sequence: TGTGCCAGCACCCGGGACAGTTACAATGAGCAGTTCTTC. This chain joins TRBV9 and TRBJ2-1; 7 bases are a match to TRBD1. Trimming took 6 bases from V and 4 from J; bases not matched to a gene: 4. This CDR3 contains 13 residues. The germline CDR1 and CDR2 sequences are SGDLS and YYNGEE. The full variable domain, with the rest looked up from reference TRBV9 and TRBJ2-1, is DSGVTQTPKHLITATGQRVTLRCSPRSGDLSVYWYQQSLDQGLQFLIQYYNGEERAKGNILERFSAQQFPDLHSELNLSSLELGDSALYFCASTRDSYNEQFFGPGTRLTVL.

The gene calls are TRBV5-4 and TRBJ1-1, with 10 bases identical to TRBD1. After removal of 5 bases from V and 4 bases from J, the junction contained 2 bases not matched to a gene. This CDR3 has 13 amino acids. In germline, CDR1 is SGHNT, CDR2 YYREEE (reference sequence). CDR3 loop: CASRRTGGTEAFF. The CDR3 coding sequence is TGTGCCAGCAGAAGGACAGGGGGCACTGAAGCTTTCTTT. Using reference TRBV5-4 and TRBJ1-1 for the parts outside the CDR3, the full variable domain is ETGVTQSPTHLIKTRGQQVTLRCSSQSGHNTVSWYQQALGQGPQFIFQYYREEENGRGNFPPRFSGLQFPNYSSELNVNALELDDSALYLCASRRTGGTEAFFGQGTRLTVV.

The chain carries TRBV21-1 and TRBJ1-4; the listed D gene, TRBD1, was not tested against the DNA. TRBV21-1 is termed a pseudogene. The CDR3 loop spans 15 amino acids. This CDR3 reads CASSRKGQINEKLFF. The CDR3 bases are TGTGCCAGCAGCAGGAAGGGACAGATTAATGAAAAACTGTTTTTT.

The CDR3 coding sequence is TGTGCCAGCAGCCAAGATACGGGGGTCTCCTACAATGAGCAGTTCTTC. It is translated as CASSQDTGVSYNEQFF. The chain combines TRBV3-1 (or the pseudogene TRBV3-2) with TRBJ2-1; D possibly corresponds to TRBD2 (6 bases). There are 16 residues in the CDR3. V was clipped by 0 bases and J by 0 bases, with 9 bases between them. Germline assignment: CDR1 LGHDT and CDR2 YNNKEL (reference sequence).

This clone was detected a few times. V and J are TRBV28 and TRBJ1-5, with TRBD1 matching over 11 bases. This CDR3 region has 15 residues. The ends lost 8 bases at V and 4 bases at J; junction bases unmatched: 7. Per germline, CDR1 MDHEN and CDR2 SYDVKM. The CDR3 reads CASRKGQGVNQPQHF. The CDR3 bases are TGTGCCAGCCGAAAGGGACAGGGGGTGAATCAGCCCCAGCATTTT. Using reference TRBV28 and TRBJ1-5 for the parts outside the CDR3, the full variable domain is DVKVTQSSRYLVKRTGEKVFLECVQDMDHENMFWYRQDPGLGLRLIYFSYDVKMKEKGDIPEGYSVSREKKERFSLILESASTNQTSMYLCASRKGQGVNQPQHFGDGTRLSIL.

This clone came up a few times. V is TRBV7-9 and J is TRBJ2-1; TRBD2 is a possible D gene (6 bases). V lost 2 bases to trimming and J lost 0 bases, with 8 bases between them. The CDR3 runs 15 residues. CDR1 is SEHNR, CDR2 FQNEAQ, per germline (reference sequence). The CDR3 DNA sequence: TGTGCCAGCAGCTTAAAGGAGGGCTCCTACAATGAGCAGTTCTTC. It codes for CASSLKEGSYNEQFF. The full variable domain, in which reference TRBV7-9 and TRBJ2-1 provide the parts outside the CDR3, is DTGVSQNPRHKITKRGQNVTFRCDPISEHNRLYWYRQTLGQGPEFLTYFQNEAQLEKSRLLSDRFSAERPKGSFSTLEIQRTEQGDSAMYLCASSLKEGSYNEQFFGPGTRLTVL.

The chain carries TRBV6-5 and TRBJ2-3; D not certain. There are 14 residues in the CDR3. CDR1 is MNHEY, CDR2 SVGAGI, per germline. With 6 bases removed from V and 1 base from J, the gap between germline ends came to 11 bases. The DNA of the CDR3 is TGTGCCAGCAGCCACACCCGGGGCACAGATACGCAGTATTTT. It translates to CASSHTRGTDTQYF.

The chain couples TRBV20-1 to TRBJ1-4; D may be TRBD1 (6 bases). The CDR3 contains 13 residues. Germline lookup yields CDR1 DFQATT and CDR2 SNEGSKA (reference sequence). V gave up 3 bases and J gave up 5 bases, with 10 bases separating them. CDR3 residues: CSASTGSNEKLFF. CDR3 nucleotide sequence: TGCAGTGCTAGTACAGGGTCGAATGAAAAACTGTTTTTT.

V usage is TRBV10-1 and J usage is TRBJ1-2; the D gene is possibly TRBD1 (5 bases). Trimming removed 4 bases from V and 5 bases from J, with 20 bases in between. Germline CDR1 is WNHNN and CDR2 is SYGVQD (reference sequence). The CDR3 covers 16 residues. The CDR3 loop is CASSVLHRRGLYGYTF. In nucleotides, the CDR3 is TGCGCCAGCAGTGTACTCCACAGGCGGGGACTGTATGGCTACACCTTC.

V usage is TRBV4-3 and J usage is TRBJ2-7; TRBD2 matches at 8 bases. Per germline, CDR1 LGHNA and CDR2 YSLEER. This CDR3 is built from 16 residues. After removal of 4 bases from V and 2 bases from J, the junction contained 10 bases not matched to a gene. The CDR3 loop reads CASSRFSGEIPYEQYF. For the CDR3, the DNA is TGCGCCAGCAGCCGGTTTAGCGGGGAAATACCCTACGAGCAGTACTTC.